This T cell receptor beta chain originates from a study of monozygotic twins with cystic fibrosis (dated by TCRdb to 2020 to 2023). Looking at the study overall: About 3 micrograms of fragmented DNA went through approximately 14 PCR cycles to produce barcoded libraries. To gauge how much genetics shapes V and J gene usage, the researchers compared TCR beta repertoires both within and across 16 monozygotic twin pairs who have cystic fibrosis. Made up mostly of children and adolescents, the cohort included ten female and six male twin pairs ranging in age from about 2.0 to 40 years, with a median of around 9 years. Twins were ranked among about 990 cohort participants for weight-for-height and FEVPerc (FEV1 disease centile) on the day of blood sampling. Data for three of the twin pairs had been reported previously in another context.

The twin pairs came from the European Cystic Fibrosis Twin and Sibling Study Cohort, which recruited patients from 158 CF clinics across 14 European countries. Zygosity and CFTR genotype were verified in-house, with zygosity tested by multiplex PCR of nine short tandem repeat loci. Peripheral blood was taken from each twin, and clinical parameters were recorded on the day of blood sampling. Genomic DNA was isolated from peripheral blood cells with phenol/chloroform and kept in TE buffer at 4 degrees C. The V end loses 2 bases and the J end loses 3 bases, and a stretch of 8 bases separates them. CDR1 MNHNY and CDR2 SVGAGI are derived from the germline V gene (reference sequence). Reading from cysteine to phenylalanine, the CDR3 counts 14 amino acids. Of all the DNA, just the CDR3 is kept, 42 bases in frame from base 1. Points the paper makes about the study in general: Nucleotide-identical clonotype sharing was significantly higher within monozygotic CF twin pairs than between unrelated CF individuals (P = 0.000026, Mann-Whitney). The greatest similarity to the co-twin was observed for V gene usage in 13 of 16 pairs and for J usage in 8 of 16 pairs, which suggested genetic constraints. Simpson clonality was found to be generally low (median roughly 0.009), suggesting a naive-dominated repertoire, although higher clonality was observed in the most severely affected patients. The cohort was small, and no association was found between shared CDR3 numbers and age, concordance or disease severity.

Following the manufacturer's instructions, TCR beta CDR3 regions were amplified by multiplex PCR with the immunoSEQ immune profiling system. Sequencing was performed on an Illumina NextSeq system. In the source study's methods: Sequence data were processed on the immunoSEQ Analyzer platform, and clonality was computed as the square root of Simpson's index of productive rearrangements. Similarity in V and J usage was quantified by Jensen-Shannon distance, and CDR3 generation probabilities were calculated with OLGA. Shared CDR3 sequences were searched against the immuneACCESS database (August 2020) and VDJdb (December 2020). This immuneACCESS table, as held by TCRdb, lists in-frame sequences with V and J called but not all clones. Of the missing ones, under half trace to an unresolved V gene in checked studies; the others have no known cause. V, J and clone size reflect that table, while D and trimming were determined from the DNA. The sample includes just under 20,000 clones, with about 90% observed a single time. The ten largest clones take up roughly 1.6% of the sample.

To note about this clone: Its antigen remains undetermined. Base qualities are missing; no much larger clone stands one base away.

The chain was built from TRBV6-6 and TRBJ2-1; no D gene can be assigned with confidence. This TCR derives from a girl aged 2-10 years with cystic fibrosis. The sequencing sample was made of blood. The nucleotide sequence reads as follows: TGTGCCAGCAGTTACCCCGACGGCTACAATGAGCAGTTCTTC. This codes for CASSYPDGYNEQFF.